The 31 T cell receptor beta chains below all came from one sample that was sequenced in a study of blood T cell repertoires in COVID-19. Sequenced by immunoSEQ multiplex PCR; TCRdb stores in-frame clones only, minus some. The data show a few hundred thousand clones, about nine tenths seen once. The sequencing sample was made of PBMCs or T cells enriched from blood (not recorded which). These receptors were obtained from a woman between 40 and 55 years old who had recovered from COVID-19.

V gene TRBV18 combines with J gene TRBJ1-1; 10 bases agree with TRBD1. This CDR3 region has 17 residues. Germline values: CDR1 KGHSH, CDR2 LQKENI. V was pared by 6 bases and J by 1 base, with 11 bases of the junction left unmatched. CDR3 sequence (DNA): TGTGCCAGCTCGTATCACTCGACAGGGGGCGAGAACACTGAAGCTTTCTTT. Translating gives CASSYHSTGGENTEAFF.

DNA of the CDR3: TGTGCCAGCAGCTTCGGACAGGGGTTTGCCTACGAGCAGTACTTC. Its protein product is CASSFGQGFAYEQYF. The chain combines TRBV11-2 with TRBJ2-7; TRBD1 matches 9 bases. V was clipped by 3 bases and J by 2 bases; unmatched bases: 5. The germline CDR1 and CDR2 sequences are SGHAT and FQNNGV. CDR3 length equals 15 residues.

The chain is built from TRBV7-8 and TRBJ2-1; TRBD2 matches 7 bases. V lost 5 bases and J lost 9; bases outside the gene matches: 13. The CDR3 sequence is 15 residues long. Germline V gene sequence: CDR1 SGHVS, CDR2 FQNEAQ. CDR3 DNA sequence: TGTGCCAGCAGCCGGAGGTTCCTGGGGGAGGGTGAGCAGTTCTTC. Amino acids: CASSRRFLGEGEQFF.

The chain carries TRBV21-1 and TRBJ2-7; TRBD1 is the table's D call, not checked against the DNA. TRBV21-1 is shown as a pseudogene. The CDR3 loop spans 16 amino acids. In DNA form, the CDR3 reads TGTGCCAGCAACCACCCTAAACCAGGGGCGATCTACGAGCAGTACTTC. It translates to CASNHPKPGAIYEQYF.

The chain recombines TRBV6-4 with TRBJ1-5; D is ambiguous. Per the germline V gene, CDR1 is MRHNA and CDR2 is SNTAGT. This CDR3 comprises 13 residues. V was clipped by 5 bases and J by 7 bases, with 12 bases between them. DNA of the CDR3: TGTGCCAGCAGTAACGAGGGTGGGCAGCCCCAGCATTTT. Translation: CASSNEGGQPQHF.

The genes are TRBV6-5 and TRBJ1-3; D is unclear. Trimming removed 0 bases from V and 0 bases from J, with 9 bases in between. The CDR3 has 16 amino acids. The germline V gene encodes CDR1 MNHEY and CDR2 SVGAGI. The CDR3 spells CASSYSAGSSGNTIYF. CDR3 bases: TGTGCCAGCAGTTACTCGGCGGGCAGCTCTGGAAACACCATATATTTT.

This sequence joins TRBV7-2 and TRBJ2-1; 7 positions agree with TRBD1. The germline V gene encodes CDR1 SGHTA and CDR2 FQGNSA. V lost 3 bases and J lost 4; bases outside the gene matches: 12. This CDR3 comprises 17 residues. In nucleotides, the CDR3 is TGTGCCAGCAGCTTCAAAGGGGGCCTACTAACGTACAATGAGCAGTTCTTC. Residues: CASSFKGGLLTYNEQFF.

This chain connects TRBV7-2 to TRBJ2-1, with TRBD1 identical over 8 bases. V shed 5 bases, J shed 10 bases, and the junction held 10 bases outside the gene matches. Germline V gene data show CDR1 as SGHTA and CDR2 as FQGNSA. The length of the CDR3 is 14 residues. The CDR3 DNA is TGTGCCAGCAGCCCGGACCGGGACAGGATGGAGCAGTTCTTC. Translation gives CASSPDRDRMEQFF. The full variable domain, in which reference TRBV7-2 and TRBJ2-1 provide the parts outside the CDR3, is GAGVSQSPSNKVTEKGKDVELRCDPISGHTALYWYRQSLGQGLEFLIYFQGNSAPDKSGLPSDRFSAERTGGSVSTLTIQRTQQEDSAVYLCASSPDRDRMEQFFGPGTRLTVL.

The chain carries TRBV29-1 and TRBJ2-2; 7 nucleotides line up with TRBD1. With V trimmed by 7 bases and J by 4 bases, 6 bases remained unmatched. Per germline, CDR1 SQVTM and CDR2 ANQGSEA. CDR3 length equals 13 residues. The CDR3 DNA reads as TGCAGCGCCAACAGGGGTGGCACCGGGGAGCTGTTTTTT. It translates to CSANRGGTGELFF.

CDR3 sequence reads: CASRGGLNTEAFF. The CDR3 nucleotides are TGCGCCAGCCGGGGGGGGTTGAACACTGAAGCTTTCTTT. The rearrangement links TRBV10-1 to TRBJ1-1, with D perhaps matching TRBD1 (5 bases). Germline-derived CDR1 and CDR2 are WNHNN and SYGVQD (reference sequence). The CDR3 consists of 13 residues. V lost 8 bases, J lost 0 bases, and 10 bases lay in between.

This chain joins TRBV5-6 and TRBJ2-7; 8 nucleotides align to TRBD1. Germline values: CDR1 SGHDT, CDR2 YYEEEE. This CDR3 contains 14 residues. Trimming removed 2 bases from V and 4 bases from J; junction bases left unmatched: 5. CDR3 amino acids: CASSFWDRSYEQYF. The CDR3 nucleotides read TGTGCCAGCAGCTTCTGGGACAGGAGTTACGAGCAGTACTTC.

This clone was counted a single time. The chain has TRBV11-3 and TRBJ2-7; D is perhaps TRBD1 (6 bases). V was trimmed by 4 bases and J by 6 bases, leaving 16 bases between them. The CDR3 runs to 14 residues. Germline V lookup: CDR1 SGHNT, CDR2 YENEEA. CDR3 bases: TGTGCCAGCAGCTCCAGGGGCCTAGCAGGCGAGCAGTACTTC. Translating it yields CASSSRGLAGEQYF.

As regards this clone: Other DNA sequences from this sample encode an identical CDR3 as well. This chain links TRBV29-1 with TRBJ1-1; 10 bases agree with TRBD1. The germline gives CDR1 SQVTM, CDR2 ANQGSEA. The CDR3 is made up of 13 amino acids. J was trimmed by 2 bases and V by 7 bases; bases with no gene match: 4. In DNA form, the CDR3 reads TGCAGCGGCCGACAGGGGGCTAACACTGAAGCTTTCTTT. Translating it yields CSGRQGANTEAFF.

The genes are TRBV24-1 and TRBJ2-2; tentative D call: TRBD1 (6 bases). The CDR3 loop spans 18 amino acids. Between the trimmed V and J ends, which lost 4 bases and 0 bases, there was a span of 17 bases. The germline V gene encodes CDR1 KGHDR and CDR2 SFDVKD. The CDR3 sequence: CATSDPPGTLANTGELFF. CDR3 nucleotides: TGTGCCACCAGTGACCCGCCCGGGACATTGGCGAACACCGGGGAGCTGTTTTTT.

The chain links TRBV7-9 to TRBJ1-2; 7 nucleotides align to TRBD1. This CDR3 is built from 15 residues. The ends lost 5 bases at V and 0 bases at J; junction bases unmatched: 6. Germline loops: CDR1 SEHNR, CDR2 FQNEAQ (reference sequence). CDR3 in amino acids: CASSRGQTTNYGYTF. DNA of the CDR3: TGTGCCAGCAGCCGGGGACAGACTACTAACTATGGCTACACCTTC.

The rearrangement links TRBV6-1 to TRBJ2-3; no clear D. Per germline, CDR1 MNHNS and CDR2 SASEGT. Between the trimmed V and J ends, which lost 4 bases and 0 bases, there was a span of 14 bases. The CDR3 length is 16 residues. In DNA, the CDR3 is TGTGCCAGCAGTGGTGGAGCGCGCCCAAGCACAGATACGCAGTATTTT. This codes for CASSGGARPSTDTQYF.

V gene TRBV19 combines with J gene TRBJ2-1, with D perhaps matching TRBD1 (6 bases). Trimming pared 3 bases from V and 2 bases from J, leaving 14 bases between. The CDR3 runs to 16 residues. Germline CDR1 is LNHDA and CDR2 is SQIVND (reference sequence). The CDR3 sequence: CASSIIGDITYNEQFF. The CDR3 coding sequence is TGTGCCAGTAGTATCATCGGGGACATAACCTACAATGAGCAGTTCTTC.

The chain has TRBV12-3 or TRBV12-4 and TRBJ1-1; maybe TRBD1 (6 bases). Trimming cost V 6 bases and J 3 bases, with 11 bases left between them. The CDR3 consists of 13 residues. Written as DNA, the CDR3 is TGTGCCAGCAGATCGGACAGTTACACTGAAGCTTTCTTT. Translating it yields CASRSDSYTEAFF.

In regard to this clone: This specimen includes other DNA sequences encoding the same CDR3. V usage is TRBV9 and J usage is TRBJ2-1, with 12 nucleotides matching TRBD2. CDR1 SGDLS and CDR2 YYNGEE come from the germline V gene. The CDR3 spans 15 residues. V gave up 3 bases and J gave up 4 bases; unmatched junction bases: 2. CDR3 bases: TGTGCCAGCAGCGGGACTAGCGGGGCATACAATGAGCAGTTCTTC. This encodes CASSGTSGAYNEQFF. Supplemented by reference TRBV9 and TRBJ2-1, the full variable domain reads DSGVTQTPKHLITATGQRVTLRCSPRSGDLSVYWYQQSLDQGLQFLIQYYNGEERAKGNILERFSAQQFPDLHSELNLSSLELGDSALYFCASSGTSGAYNEQFFGPGTRLTVL.

The chain uses TRBV5-1 and TRBJ2-1; TRBD2 is a possible D gene (6 bases). Trimming took 4 bases from V and 5 from J, leaving 19 bases between them. The V gene's germline CDR1 is SGHRS and CDR2 YFSETQ. The CDR3 covers 16 residues. The CDR3 is CASSPSVPGGHNEQFF. CDR3 DNA sequence: TGCGCCAGCAGCCCATCGGTTCCCGGGGGACACAATGAGCAGTTCTTC.

J is TRBJ2-7 and V is TRBV24-1, with D possibly TRBD1 on 5 matching bases. Trimming removed 10 bases from V and 1 base from J, with 7 bases in between. The CDR3 contains 11 residues. From germline, CDR1 is KGHDR and CDR2 SFDVKD. This CDR3 reads CATQGSYEQYF. The CDR3 DNA sequence: TGTGCCACGCAGGGTTCCTACGAGCAGTACTTC.

This clone was observed at least ten times. V and J are TRBV4-3 and TRBJ2-3; D possibly corresponds to TRBD2 (5 bases). Trimming shortened V by 8 bases and J by 6 bases, and 21 bases separated the two germline ends. From germline, CDR1 is LGHNA and CDR2 YSLEER. The CDR3 has 15 amino acids. The CDR3 DNA follows: TGCGCCAGCTCCGTCGGAGGTGAATCCTGGGATACGCAGTATTTT. Translated, it gives CASSVGGESWDTQYF.

This clone was picked up many times. The genes are TRBV5-4 and TRBJ2-5, with a possible D match to TRBD1 (7 bases). This CDR3 has 15 residues. Germline values: CDR1 SGHNT, CDR2 YYREEE (reference sequence). Deletions cut 4 bases from V and 4 bases from J, with 17 bases between. The CDR3 sequence is CASSRGTDSPETQYF. The DNA for the CDR3 is TGTGCCAGCAGCCGCGGGACAGACTCCCCAGAGACCCAGTACTTC.

The J gene is TRBJ2-2, the V gene TRBV3-1 (or the pseudogene TRBV3-2); TRBD2 is a possible D gene (6 bases). CDR1 and CDR2 from the germline V gene are LGHDT and YNNKEL (reference sequence). The V gene lost 4 bases and the J gene lost 5 bases, with 17 bases spanning the gap. The CDR3 extends over 16 amino acids. CDR3 protein: CASSRRDSLNTGELFF. DNA for the CDR3: TGTGCCAGCAGCCGCCGGGACTCCCTGAATACCGGGGAGCTGTTTTTT.

The gene calls are TRBV2 and TRBJ2-7, with D tentatively TRBD2 (6 bases). The CDR3 is made up of 15 amino acids. With 6 bases removed from V and 6 bases from J, the gap between germline ends came to 21 bases. Germline-derived CDR1 and CDR2 are SNHLY and FYNNEI. The chain's CDR3 is CASRDNREKSREQYF. CDR3 in DNA: TGTGCCAGCAGGGACAATCGGGAGAAGTCCCGCGAGCAGTACTTC.

The chain joins TRBV4-1 to TRBJ2-5; 12 nucleotides agree with TRBD2. The CDR3 is 18 amino acids. The germline V gene has CDR1 MGHRA and CDR2 YSYEKL. V gave up 2 bases and J gave up 4 bases; unmatched junction bases: 11. The CDR3: CASSQLAGGQVATETQYF. The CDR3 coding sequence is TGCGCCAGCAGCCAACTAGCGGGAGGGCAGGTAGCCACAGAGACCCAGTACTTC.

This rearrangement joins TRBV6-1 to TRBJ2-5, with TRBD1 as a possible D gene (5 bases). CDR1 MNHNS and CDR2 SASEGT come from the germline V gene. The germline V and J ends were trimmed by 2 bases and 1 base, with 11 bases remaining between them. The CDR3 contains 15 residues. The CDR3 DNA is TGTGCCAGCAGTGAACTGGGCAGGGCCCAAGAGACCCAGTACTTC. As protein: CASSELGRAQETQYF.

This clone has a handful of counts. CDR3 DNA: TGTGCCAGCAGCTCCGGACAGGGTCGCACCGGGGAGCTGTTTTTT. This encodes CASSSGQGRTGELFF. The chain has TRBV3-1 (or the pseudogene TRBV3-2) and TRBJ2-2, with TRBD1 matching over 8 bases. V lost 5 bases to trimming and J lost 4 bases; unmatched junction nucleotides: 6. Germline V gene lookup returns CDR1 LGHDT and CDR2 YNNKEL (reference sequence). This CDR3 has 15 residues.

DNA of the CDR3: TGTGCCAGCTCACACGCGGACGGGGTGAACACTGAAGCTTTCTTT. It translates to CASSHADGVNTEAFF. This chain links TRBV18 with TRBJ1-1; no firm D call. The CDR3 is made up of 15 amino acids. Germline CDR1 is KGHSH and CDR2 is LQKENI. Trimming shortened V by 4 bases and J by 0 bases, and 12 bases separated the two germline ends.

The rearrangement uses TRBV10-1 and TRBJ2-7; maybe TRBD1 (6 bases). V lost 3 bases, J lost 5 bases, and 11 bases lay in between. This CDR3 has 13 residues. Germline CDR1 and CDR2: WNHNN and SYGVQD (reference sequence). CDR3 loop: CASSEEQGNEQYF. CDR3 DNA: TGCGCCAGCAGTGAAGAACAGGGCAACGAGCAGTACTTC.

This clone was observed a single time. The chain carries TRBV29-1 and TRBJ1-2; D perhaps matches TRBD1 (6 bases). The CDR3 runs 14 residues. Per germline, CDR1 SQVTM and CDR2 ANQGSEA. Trimming stripped 6 bases from V and 0 bases from J, with 14 bases between. This CDR3 is CSVFTGSPNYGYTF. CDR3 nucleotides: TGCAGCGTATTCACAGGGTCCCCTAACTATGGCTACACCTTC.